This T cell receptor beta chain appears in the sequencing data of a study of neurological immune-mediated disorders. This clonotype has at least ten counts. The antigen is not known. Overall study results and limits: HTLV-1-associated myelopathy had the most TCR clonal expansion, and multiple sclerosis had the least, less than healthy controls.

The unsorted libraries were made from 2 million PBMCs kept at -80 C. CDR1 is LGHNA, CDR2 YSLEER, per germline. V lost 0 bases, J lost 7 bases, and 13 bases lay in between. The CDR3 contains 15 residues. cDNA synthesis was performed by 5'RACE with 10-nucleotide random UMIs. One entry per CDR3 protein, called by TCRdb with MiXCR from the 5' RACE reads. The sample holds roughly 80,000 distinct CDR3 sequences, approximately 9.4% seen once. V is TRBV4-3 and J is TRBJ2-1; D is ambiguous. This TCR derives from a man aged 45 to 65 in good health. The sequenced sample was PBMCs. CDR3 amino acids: CASSQDWITLNEQFF. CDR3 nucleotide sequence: TGCGCCAGCAGCCAAGATTGGATTACCCTTAATGAGCAGTTCTTC.